The 14 T cell receptor beta chains below were found in one sample sequenced in a study of blood T cell repertoires in COVID-19. Generated by immunoSEQ multiplex PCR, the TCRdb table keeps only in-frame clones and is missing some. Of about 120,000 clones in the sample, around nine tenths were seen once. Sequenced: peripheral blood. Source of these receptors: a man between 60 and 75 years old with COVID-19, enrolled during active disease.

This sequence joins TRBV3-1 (or the pseudogene TRBV3-2) and TRBJ2-2, with a tentative D call TRBD2 (6 bases). In germline, CDR1 is LGHDT, CDR2 YNNKEL (reference sequence). The CDR3 consists of 15 residues. V lost 1 base to trimming and J lost 6 bases, with 12 bases between them. Written as DNA, the CDR3 is TGTGCCAGCAGCCAAGTCGGCGGGATGTCCGGGGAGCTGTTTTTT. It is translated as CASSQVGGMSGELFF.

Comment on this clone: At one boundary the junction diverges from the germline segment, which might be a read error. This chain joins TRBV7-7 and TRBJ2-5; no clear D. Germline lookup yields CDR1 SSHAT and CDR2 FNYEAQ (reference sequence). The CDR3 covers 15 residues. CDR3 DNA: TGTGCTAGCAGCTTAGCCGGAGCAGAGCAAGAGACCCAGTACTTC. It translates to CASSLAGAEQETQYF.

In DNA form, the CDR3 reads TGTGCCAGTAGTATACCCAGGGGACGCATTAGCGGGGAGCTGTTTTTT. Translating gives CASSIPRGRISGELFF. The gene calls are TRBV19 and TRBJ2-2; maybe TRBD1 (6 bases). V was shortened by 2 bases and J by 7 bases, with 17 bases between the two germline ends. CDR1 LNHDA and CDR2 SQIVND come from the germline V gene (reference sequence). CDR3 length: 16 residues.

This chain uses TRBV28 with TRBJ2-5; perhaps TRBD1 as D (6 bases). Trimming removed 7 bases from V and 5 bases from J, with 17 bases in between. CDR1 MDHEN and CDR2 SYDVKM come from the germline V gene. The CDR3 loop spans 14 amino acids. The CDR3 region has the DNA TGTGCCAGCAATCTCAGGGGAATGGTGGAGACCCAGTACTTC. This gives the protein CASNLRGMVETQYF.

The genes are TRBV6-6 and TRBJ1-4; no clear D gene. In germline, CDR1 is MNHNY, CDR2 SVGAGI (reference sequence). Trimming removed 4 bases at V and 5 bases at J, with 2 bases between. The CDR3 runs to 11 residues. The CDR3 region is CASSSNEKLFF. CDR3 nucleotides: TGTGCCAGCAGTTCAAATGAAAAACTGTTTTTT.

The chain combines TRBV7-6 with TRBJ2-4, with 8 bases that match TRBD1. The CDR3 length is 19 residues. Germline values: CDR1 SGHVS, CDR2 FNYEAQ. Trimming at V came to 1 base and at J to 0 bases, leaving 11 bases not matched to a gene. CDR3 sequence reads: CASSLDPGQAVLAKNIQYF. DNA of the CDR3: TGTGCCAGCAGCTTAGACCCGGGACAGGCCGTTCTAGCCAAAAACATTCAGTACTTC.

This sequence joins TRBV2 and TRBJ1-4; 8 nucleotides agree with TRBD1. J gave up 7 bases and V 6 bases, and 7 bases lay outside the gene matches. CDR3 length: 14 residues. Germline lookup yields CDR1 SNHLY and CDR2 FYNNEI. The CDR3 region is CASRMTGAGEKLFF. CDR3 DNA sequence: TGTGCCAGCAGGATGACAGGGGCGGGTGAAAAACTGTTTTTT.

The gene calls are TRBV6-5 and TRBJ1-3, with D possibly matching TRBD1 (6 bases). The CDR3 runs 14 residues. Germline V CDR1 and CDR2: MNHEY, SVGAGI. With 7 bases removed from V and 2 bases from J, the gap between germline ends came to 12 bases. The CDR3 reads CASTLRGTGNTIYF. The DNA for the CDR3 is TGTGCCAGCACTTTAAGGGGGACTGGAAACACCATATATTTT.

A single count supports this clone. The gene calls are TRBV18 and TRBJ2-7, with a weak D call TRBD1 (5 bases). Germline V CDR1 and CDR2: KGHSH, LQKENI. The CDR3 has 14 residues. V was pared by 0 bases and J by 5 bases, with 11 bases between. The CDR3 sequence: CASSPPGLPNEQYF. Written as DNA, the CDR3 is TGTGCCAGCTCACCACCGGGGCTCCCCAACGAGCAGTACTTC. The full variable domain, with the rest looked up from reference TRBV18 and TRBJ2-7, is NAGVMQNPRHLVRRRGQEARLRCSPMKGHSHVYWYRQLPEEGLKFMVYLQKENIIDESGMPKERFSAEFPKEGPSILRIQQVVRGDSAAYFCASSPPGLPNEQYFGPGTRLTVT.

This chain connects TRBV21-1 to TRBJ2-7; the D call in the table, TRBD2, was not verified against the DNA. TRBV21-1 corresponds to a pseudogene. This CDR3 has 12 amino acids. In DNA, the CDR3 is TGTGCCAGCATTCCGGGAGGAAACGAGCAGTACTTC. This gives the protein CASIPGGNEQYF.

The rearrangement uses TRBV4-2 and TRBJ2-1; 10 bases fit TRBD2. Trimming at V came to 0 bases and at J to 6 bases, leaving 14 bases not matched to a gene. This CDR3 is 19 amino acids long. CDR1 LGHNA and CDR2 YNFKEQ come from the germline V gene. The CDR3 sequence is CASSQDPGASGSIGNEQFF. CDR3 nucleotides: TGTGCCAGCAGCCAAGATCCGGGGGCTAGCGGGAGTATAGGCAATGAGCAGTTCTTC.

V and J are TRBV9 and TRBJ1-1; TRBD1 aligns across 12 bases. The CDR3 has 18 residues. The germline V gene has CDR1 SGDLS and CDR2 YYNGEE. V was pared by 2 bases and J by 0 bases, with 8 bases of the junction left unmatched. This CDR3 reads CASSVSRDRGHMNTEAFF. DNA for the CDR3: TGTGCCAGCAGCGTGAGCCGGGACAGGGGGCATATGAACACTGAAGCTTTCTTT.

This clone appeared once. This chain connects TRBV18 to TRBJ1-5; tentatively, D is TRBD1 (6 bases). The germline V gene has CDR1 KGHSH and CDR2 LQKENI. Trimming removed 5 bases at V and 2 bases at J, with 10 bases between. This CDR3 spans 14 amino acids. The CDR3 region is CASSTRTGNQPQHF. DNA for the CDR3: TGTGCCAGCTCAACCAGGACAGGCAATCAGCCCCAGCATTTT.

The chain links TRBV10-3 to TRBJ2-3, with 8 bases that match TRBD2. V lost 2 bases to trimming and J lost 1 base; unmatched junction nucleotides: 2. Germline-derived CDR1 and CDR2 are ENHRY and SYGVKD. CDR3 length: 15 residues. CDR3: CAISEGRGGTDTQYF. CDR3 nucleotides: TGTGCCATCAGTGAGGGGCGGGGGGGCACAGATACGCAGTATTTT.